This T cell receptor beta chain was documented in a study of blood T cell repertoires in COVID-19. Seattle patient enrollment occurred during active infection, with longitudinal follow-up thereafter. Per the original data handling: Amplification of reference gene primers was used by the study to estimate nucleated cell counts. Using immunoSEQ multiplex PCR, the repertoire was profiled, and TCRdb retains in-frame clones only, with some absent. D and trimming were read from the DNA, whereas the V and J calls and clone size are those reported in that table. The sample contains around 290,000 clones, 80% to 90% of which appear only once. The V gene lost 0 bases and the J gene lost 4 bases, with 15 bases spanning the gap. This CDR3 comprises 16 residues. The germline V gene has CDR1 ENHRY and CDR2 SYGVKD.

This clonotype was sampled from an older woman with COVID-19, enrolled during active disease. Sequencing was performed on peripheral blood. The chain joins TRBV10-3 to TRBJ1-2; possible D gene TRBD1, 5 bases. CDR3 coding DNA: TGTGCCATCAGTGAGTCGGGCCGGGACTGGGCCTATGGCTACACCTTC. Protein: CAISESGRDWAYGYTF.